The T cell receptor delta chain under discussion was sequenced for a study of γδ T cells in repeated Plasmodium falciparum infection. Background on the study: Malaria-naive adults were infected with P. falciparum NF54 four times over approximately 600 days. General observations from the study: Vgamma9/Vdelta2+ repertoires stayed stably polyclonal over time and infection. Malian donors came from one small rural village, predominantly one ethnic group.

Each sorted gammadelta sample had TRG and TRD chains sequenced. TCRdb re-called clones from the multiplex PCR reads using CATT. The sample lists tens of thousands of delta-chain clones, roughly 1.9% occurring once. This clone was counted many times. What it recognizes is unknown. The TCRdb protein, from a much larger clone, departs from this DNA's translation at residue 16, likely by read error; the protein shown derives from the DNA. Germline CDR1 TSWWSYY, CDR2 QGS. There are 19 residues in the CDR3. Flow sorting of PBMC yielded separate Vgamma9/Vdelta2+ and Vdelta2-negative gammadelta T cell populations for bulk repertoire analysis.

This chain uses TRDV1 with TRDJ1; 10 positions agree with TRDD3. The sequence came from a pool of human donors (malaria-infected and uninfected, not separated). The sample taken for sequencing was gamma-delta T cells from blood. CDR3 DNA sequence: TGTGCTCTTGGGTACAATCTACGGCGGGGGATACGTGTTTCCGATGAACTCATCTTT. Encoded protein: CALGYNLRRGIRVSDELIF.